The 2 T cell receptor beta chains listed next were all sequenced from one sample in a study of blood T cell repertoires in COVID-19. Generated by immunoSEQ multiplex PCR, the TCRdb table keeps only in-frame clones and is missing some. The sample includes some 260,000 clones, more than 75% of them seen just once. Sequenced input: peripheral blood. Source of these receptors: a woman aged 40 to 49 who had recovered from COVID-19.

The DNA of the CDR3 is TGCGCCAGCGGCCCGGGACAGGGGAGCGAAAAACTGTTTTTT. It translates to CASGPGQGSEKLFF. The V call is TRBV5-1, the J call TRBJ1-4; 10 nucleotides align to TRBD1. Germline CDR1 is SGHRS and CDR2 is YFSETQ. Germline trimming cut 7 bases from V and 8 bases from J; bases unmatched to any gene: 8. The CDR3 is made up of 14 amino acids.

This clone was seen only a few times. V is TRBV9 and J is TRBJ1-3; D is perhaps TRBD1 (5 bases). CDR3 length: 14 amino acids. The germline V and J ends were trimmed by 6 bases and 0 bases, with 10 bases remaining between them. Per the germline V gene, CDR1 is SGDLS and CDR2 is YYNGEE. For the CDR3, the DNA is TGTGCCAGCACCCCAGGGAACTCTGGAAACACCATATATTTT. As protein: CASTPGNSGNTIYF. The complete variable domain, with remaining parts taken from reference TRBV9 and TRBJ1-3, reads DSGVTQTPKHLITATGQRVTLRCSPRSGDLSVYWYQQSLDQGLQFLIQYYNGEERAKGNILERFSAQQFPDLHSELNLSSLELGDSALYFCASTPGNSGNTIYFGEGSWLTVV.